This TCR beta chain was recovered during a study of blood T cells in healthy people across ages. Primers used in a second PCR of about 6 to 12 cycles were a sample-barcoded 5' primer and a J-beta primer mix. TCRdb independently ran MiXCR on the 5' RACE reads; one entry per CDR3 protein. Of 1.5 million to 2 million distinct CDR3 sequences detected, about two fifths appear once; the ten largest clones hold 20% to 25%. Germline V lookup: CDR1 MNHEY, CDR2 SVGEGT. The CDR3 runs 12 residues. The germline V and J ends were trimmed by 2 bases and 6 bases, with 8 bases remaining between them. The receptor's source is a human donor in good health. Sequencing used blood. V usage is TRBV6-2 or TRBV6-3 and J usage is TRBJ2-7, with no clear D. The CDR3 DNA is TGTGCCAGCAGTTACCGGGCGAGCGAGCAGTACTTC. Its translation is CASSYRASEQYF.